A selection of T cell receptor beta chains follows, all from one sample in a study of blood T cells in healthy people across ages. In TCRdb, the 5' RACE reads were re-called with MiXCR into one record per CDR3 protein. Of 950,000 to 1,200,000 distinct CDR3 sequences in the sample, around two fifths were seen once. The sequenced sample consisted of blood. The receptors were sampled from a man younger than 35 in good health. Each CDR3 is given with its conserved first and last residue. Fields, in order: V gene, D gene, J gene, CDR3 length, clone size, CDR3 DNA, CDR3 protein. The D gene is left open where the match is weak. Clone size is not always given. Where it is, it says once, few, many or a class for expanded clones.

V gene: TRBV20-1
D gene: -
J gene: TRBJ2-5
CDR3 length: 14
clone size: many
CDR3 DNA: TGCAGTGCCATGCAGGGAAGTCAAGGGGAGACCCAGTACTTC
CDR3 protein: CSAMQGSQGETQYF

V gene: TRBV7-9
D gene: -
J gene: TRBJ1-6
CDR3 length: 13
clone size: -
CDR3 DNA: TGTGCCAGCAGCGTTGAAAATAATTCACCCCTCCACTTT
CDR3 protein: CASSVENNSPLHF

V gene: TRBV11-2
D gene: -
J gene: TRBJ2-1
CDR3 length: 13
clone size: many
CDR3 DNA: TGCGCCAGCAGCTTGGTGGGCTACAATGAGCAGTTCTTC
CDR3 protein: CASSLVGYNEQFF

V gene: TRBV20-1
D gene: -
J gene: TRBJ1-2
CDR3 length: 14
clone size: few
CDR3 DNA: TGCAGTGCTAGTGTTTCTGAGTTTGTCTATGGCTACACCTTC
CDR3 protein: CSASVSEFVYGYTF

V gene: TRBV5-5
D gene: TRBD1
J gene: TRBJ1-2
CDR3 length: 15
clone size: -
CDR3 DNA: TGTGCCAGCAGCCGGGACAGGGGGCGGGCCTATGGCTACACCTTC
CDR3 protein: CASSRDRGRAYGYTF

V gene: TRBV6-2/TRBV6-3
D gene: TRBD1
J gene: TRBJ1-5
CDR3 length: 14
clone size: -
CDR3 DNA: TGTGCCAGCAGAACCGGGACAGCTTATCAGCCCCAGCATTTT
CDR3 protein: CASRTGTAYQPQHF

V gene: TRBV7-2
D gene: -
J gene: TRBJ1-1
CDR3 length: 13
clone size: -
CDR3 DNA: TGTGCCAGCAGCTCGGAGCCCAACACTGAAGCTTTCTTT
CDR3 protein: CASSSEPNTEAFF

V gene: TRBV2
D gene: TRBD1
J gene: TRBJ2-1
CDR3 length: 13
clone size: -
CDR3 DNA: TGTGCCACGACAGGGGTCAGGTACAATGAGCAGTTCTTC
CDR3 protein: CATTGVRYNEQFF

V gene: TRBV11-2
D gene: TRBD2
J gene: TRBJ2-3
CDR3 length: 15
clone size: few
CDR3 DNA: TGTGCCAGCAGCTTAGACGGGGGGGCCACAGATACGCAGTATTTT
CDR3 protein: CASSLDGGATDTQYF

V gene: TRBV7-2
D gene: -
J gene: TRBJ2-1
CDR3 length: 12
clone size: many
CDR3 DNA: TGTGCCAGCAGCTTAGTGGCCAATGAGCAGTTCTTC
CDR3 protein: CASSLVANEQFF

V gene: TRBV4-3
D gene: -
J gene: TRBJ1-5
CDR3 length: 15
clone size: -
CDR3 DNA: TGCGCCAGCAGCCAAGAGTCAGGGGGCAATCAGCCCCAGCATTTT
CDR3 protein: CASSQESGGNQPQHF

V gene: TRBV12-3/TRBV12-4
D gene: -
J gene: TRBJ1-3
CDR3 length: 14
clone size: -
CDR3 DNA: TGTGCCAGCAGTGTTCTGAAGAATGGAAACACCATATATTTT
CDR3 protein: CASSVLKNGNTIYF

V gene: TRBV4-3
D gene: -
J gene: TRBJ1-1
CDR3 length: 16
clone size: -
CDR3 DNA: TGCGCCAGCAGCCAAGATAGGGAGGGCCTGGGTACTGAAGCTTTCTTT
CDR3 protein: CASSQDREGLGTEAFF

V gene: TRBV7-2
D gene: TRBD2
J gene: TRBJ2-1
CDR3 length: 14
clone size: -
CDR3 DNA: TGTGCCAGCAGCCCGGGGGGGTTATACAATGAGCAGTTCTTC
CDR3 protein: CASSPGGLYNEQFF

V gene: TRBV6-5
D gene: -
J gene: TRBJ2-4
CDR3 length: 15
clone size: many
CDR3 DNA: TGTGCCAGCAGCGACAGGCGGTTAGCCAAAAACATTCAGTACTTC
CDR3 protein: CASSDRRLAKNIQYF

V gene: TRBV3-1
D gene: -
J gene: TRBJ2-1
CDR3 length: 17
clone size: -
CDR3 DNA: TGTGCCAGCAGCCCTGGGGGCGGTATGAGCTCCTACAATGAGCAGTTCTTC
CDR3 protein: CASSPGGGMSSYNEQFF

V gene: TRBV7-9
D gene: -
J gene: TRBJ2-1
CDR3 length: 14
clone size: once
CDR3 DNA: TGTGCCAGCAGCTCAGGACTGGATTACAATGAGCAGTTCTTC
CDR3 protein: CASSSGLDYNEQFF

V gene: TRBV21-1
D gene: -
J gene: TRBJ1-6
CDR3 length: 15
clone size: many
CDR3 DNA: TGTGCCAGCAGCAAAAGGGCAGGTCCGTGTGTACCCCTCCACTTT
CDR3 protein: CASSKRAGPCVPLHF

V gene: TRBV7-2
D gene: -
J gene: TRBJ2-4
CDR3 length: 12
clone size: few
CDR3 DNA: TGTGCCAGCAGCTACCCATCCGGCAGGTGGTACTTC
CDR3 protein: CASSYPSGRWYF

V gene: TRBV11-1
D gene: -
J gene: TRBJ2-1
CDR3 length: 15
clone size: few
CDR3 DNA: TGTGCCAGCAGCTTGGGGCTAGAAAGCTACAATGAGCAGTTCTTC
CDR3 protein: CASSLGLESYNEQFF

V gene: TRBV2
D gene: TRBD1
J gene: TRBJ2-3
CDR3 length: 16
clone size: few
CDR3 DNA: TGTGCCAGCAGTGTCCGACAGGGACCCAGCACAGATACGCAGTATTTT
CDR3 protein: CASSVRQGPSTDTQYF

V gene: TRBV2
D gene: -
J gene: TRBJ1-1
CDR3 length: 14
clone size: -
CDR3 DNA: TGTGCCACCCTTCCACAGGGCTGGGGAACCGAAGCTTTCTTT
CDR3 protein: CATLPQGWGTEAFF

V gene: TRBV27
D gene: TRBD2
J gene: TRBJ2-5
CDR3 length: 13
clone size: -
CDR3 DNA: TGTGCCAGCAGCTTCCGGGAGGGAGAGACCCAGTACTTC
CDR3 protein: CASSFREGETQYF

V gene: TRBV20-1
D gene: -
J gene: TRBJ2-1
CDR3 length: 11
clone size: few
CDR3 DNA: TGCAGTGCTAGTGACAACAATGAGCAGTTCTTC
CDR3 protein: CSASDNNEQFF

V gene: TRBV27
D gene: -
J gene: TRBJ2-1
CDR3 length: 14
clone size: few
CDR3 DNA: TGTGCCAGCAGCAACCTAGCAGTTGCTTGGGAGCAGTTCTTC
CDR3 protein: CASSNLAVAWEQFF

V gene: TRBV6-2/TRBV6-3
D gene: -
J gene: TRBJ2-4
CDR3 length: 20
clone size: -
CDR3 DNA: TGTGCCAGCAGTTCCGCCCAATCAAGGACAGAAAAGCTAACCAAAAACATTCAGTACTTC
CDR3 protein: CASSSAQSRTEKLTKNIQYF

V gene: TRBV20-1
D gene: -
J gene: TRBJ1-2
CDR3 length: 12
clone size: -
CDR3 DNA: TGCAGTGCTAACGGAGCTAACTATGGCTACACCTTC
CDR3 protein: CSANGANYGYTF

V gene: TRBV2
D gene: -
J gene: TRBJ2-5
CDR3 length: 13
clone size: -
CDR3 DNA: TGTGCCAGCAGTGACTCGGAGTTAGAGACCCAGTACTTC
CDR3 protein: CASSDSELETQYF

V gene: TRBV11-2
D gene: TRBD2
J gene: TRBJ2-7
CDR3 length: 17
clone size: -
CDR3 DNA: TGTGCCAGCAGCTCCCGGGTAGGGGCGGGAGCTGGTAACGAGCAGTACTTC
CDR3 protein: CASSSRVGAGAGNEQYF

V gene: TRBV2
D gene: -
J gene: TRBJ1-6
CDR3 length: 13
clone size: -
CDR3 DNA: TGTGTCAGCAGTGGGTACAAAGATTCACCCCTCCACTTT
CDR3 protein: CVSSGYKDSPLHF

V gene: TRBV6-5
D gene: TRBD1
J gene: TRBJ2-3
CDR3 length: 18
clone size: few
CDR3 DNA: TGTGCCAGCAGTTACCCAAATACCGGGACAGGGGCGGGAGATACGCAGTATTTT
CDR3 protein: CASSYPNTGTGAGDTQYF

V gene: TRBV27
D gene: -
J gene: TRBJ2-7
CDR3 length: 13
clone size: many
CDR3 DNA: TGTGCCAGCAGTTTACAGAGCTCCTACGAGCAGTACTTC
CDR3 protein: CASSLQSSYEQYF

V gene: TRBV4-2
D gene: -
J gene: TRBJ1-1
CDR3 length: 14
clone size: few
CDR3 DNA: TGTGCCAGCAGCCAAGATTATGGGAGCACTGAAGCTTTCTTT
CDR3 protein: CASSQDYGSTEAFF

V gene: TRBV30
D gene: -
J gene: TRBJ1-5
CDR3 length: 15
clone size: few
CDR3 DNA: TGTGCCTGGAGTGTTAGTTCTGGTGTTCCTCAGCCCCAGCATTTT
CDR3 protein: CAWSVSSGVPQPQHF

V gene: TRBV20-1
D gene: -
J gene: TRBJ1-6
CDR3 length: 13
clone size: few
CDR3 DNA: TGCAGTGCTAGTGGGGAAGGCGGTTCACCCCTCCACTTT
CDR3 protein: CSASGEGGSPLHF

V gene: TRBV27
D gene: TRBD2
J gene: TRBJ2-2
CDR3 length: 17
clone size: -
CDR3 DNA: TGTGCCAGCAGTTCCCCCGGGGGGGGCAGGAACACCGGGGAGCTGTTTTTT
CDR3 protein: CASSSPGGGRNTGELFF

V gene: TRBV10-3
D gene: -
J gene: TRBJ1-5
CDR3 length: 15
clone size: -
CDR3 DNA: TGTGCCATCAGTGAGGAGGGTGTCGGCAATCAGCCCCAGCATTTT
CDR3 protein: CAISEEGVGNQPQHF

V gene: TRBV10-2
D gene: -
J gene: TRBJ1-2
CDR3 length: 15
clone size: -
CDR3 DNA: TGCGCCAGCAGTGAGTCGCCAGAAACCTCCTATGGCTACACCTTC
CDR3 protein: CASSESPETSYGYTF

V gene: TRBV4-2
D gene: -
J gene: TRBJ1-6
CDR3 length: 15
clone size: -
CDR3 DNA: TGTGCCAGCAGCTATCGGGACAAACTAAATTCACCCCTCCACTTT
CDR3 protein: CASSYRDKLNSPLHF

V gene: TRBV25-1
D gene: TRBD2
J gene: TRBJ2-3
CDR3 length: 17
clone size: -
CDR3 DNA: TGTGCCAGCAGCGACCCGATGGCGGGGGGGAGCACAGATACGCAGTATTTT
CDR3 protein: CASSDPMAGGSTDTQYF

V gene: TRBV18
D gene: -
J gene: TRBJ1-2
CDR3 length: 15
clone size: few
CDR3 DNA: TGTGCCAGCTCACCACCTACCGCAGGGGAGTATGGCTACACCTTC
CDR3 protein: CASSPPTAGEYGYTF

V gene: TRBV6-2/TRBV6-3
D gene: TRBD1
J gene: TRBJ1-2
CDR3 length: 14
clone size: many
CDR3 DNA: TGTGCCAGCAGGGGACAGCTCCGTAACTATGGCTACACCTTC
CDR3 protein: CASRGQLRNYGYTF

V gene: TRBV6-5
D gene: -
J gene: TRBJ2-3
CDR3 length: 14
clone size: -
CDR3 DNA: TGTGCCAGCAGTGACGAACAGAGCACAGATACGCAGTATTTT
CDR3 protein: CASSDEQSTDTQYF

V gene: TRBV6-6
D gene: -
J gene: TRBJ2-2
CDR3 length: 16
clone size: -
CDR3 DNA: TGTGCCAGCAGGGGCCCGGAGATCCTAAACACCGGGGAGCTGTTTTTT
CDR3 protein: CASRGPEILNTGELFF

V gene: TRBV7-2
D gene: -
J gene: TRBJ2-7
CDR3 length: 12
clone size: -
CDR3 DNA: TGTGCCAGCAGCTTACAGGGGCGGACTCAGTACTTC
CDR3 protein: CASSLQGRTQYF

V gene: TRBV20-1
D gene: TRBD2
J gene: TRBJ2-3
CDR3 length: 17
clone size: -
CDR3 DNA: TGCAGTGCTAGAGATCGTGTTAGCGGGGGGGCATCAGATACGCAGTATTTT
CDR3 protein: CSARDRVSGGASDTQYF

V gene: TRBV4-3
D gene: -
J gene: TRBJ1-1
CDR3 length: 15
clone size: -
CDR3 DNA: TGCGCCAGCAGCCAAGATTATGCAGGTCTGGCTGAAGCTTTCTTT
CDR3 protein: CASSQDYAGLAEAFF

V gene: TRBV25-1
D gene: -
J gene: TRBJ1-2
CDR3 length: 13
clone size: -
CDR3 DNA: TGTGCCAGTAGACAGACTTCTAACTATGGCTACACCTTC
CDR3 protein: CASRQTSNYGYTF

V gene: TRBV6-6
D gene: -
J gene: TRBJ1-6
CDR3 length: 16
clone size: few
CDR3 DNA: TGTGCCAGCAGCCGAGACCGGACAGCATATAATTCACCCCTCCACTTT
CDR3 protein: CASSRDRTAYNSPLHF

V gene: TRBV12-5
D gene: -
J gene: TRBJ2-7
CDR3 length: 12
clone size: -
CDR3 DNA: TGTGCTAGTGGCCCAGCCCTTGGTGTGCAGTACTTC
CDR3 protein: CASGPALGVQYF

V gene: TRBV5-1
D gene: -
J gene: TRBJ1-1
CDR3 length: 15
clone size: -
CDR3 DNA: TGCGCCAGCAGCTTACTGGGACGGAGGGACACTGAAGCTTTCTTT
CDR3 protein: CASSLLGRRDTEAFF

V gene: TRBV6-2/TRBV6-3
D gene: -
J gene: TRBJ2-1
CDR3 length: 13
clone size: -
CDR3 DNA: TGTGCCAGCAGTGACCTCGACTTAAATGGGCAGTTCTTC
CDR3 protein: CASSDLDLNGQFF

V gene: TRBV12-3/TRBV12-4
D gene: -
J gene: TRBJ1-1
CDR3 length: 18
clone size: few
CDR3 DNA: TGTGCCAGCACCTCACTCGGGGGTTTCGCAGAAGCGAACACTGAAGCTTTCTTT
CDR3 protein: CASTSLGGFAEANTEAFF

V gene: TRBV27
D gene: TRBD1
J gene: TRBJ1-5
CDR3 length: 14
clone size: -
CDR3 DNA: TGTGCCAGCAGTCCTGGACAGGGAGGGAGGGCCCAGCATTTT
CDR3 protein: CASSPGQGGRAQHF

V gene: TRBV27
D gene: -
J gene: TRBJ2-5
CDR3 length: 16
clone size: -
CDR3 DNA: TGTGCCAGCAGTTCCGGACAGATACCCCTAAGAGGAGACCAGTACTTC
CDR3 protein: CASSSGQIPLRGDQYF